This is a list of T cell receptor beta chains from one sample in a study of blood T cell repertoires in COVID-19. Some clones are missing from TCRdb's copy, which holds only in-frame ones; the method was immunoSEQ multiplex PCR. The sample has a few hundred thousand clones; approximately 90% are singletons. The sequenced material came from PBMCs or T cells enriched from blood (not recorded which). Receptors were obtained from a man aged 30 to 39 who had recovered from COVID-19. Each CDR3 is given with its conserved first and last residue. Each record gives: D gene, J gene, V gene, clone size, CDR3 protein, CDR3 DNA. D genes are given only for firm matches. Where a row states a size, it is once, few, many or the class of an expanded clone; other rows omit it.

>TRBD1|TRBJ2-5|TRBV3-1/TRBV3-2|NA
CASSQYRGQETQYF
TGTGCCAGCAGCCAGTACAGGGGGCAAGAGACCCAGTACTTC
>NA|TRBJ1-5|TRBV6-5|NA
CASSYDKNQPQHF
TGTGCCAGCAGTTACGACAAGAATCAGCCCCAGCATTTT
>NA|TRBJ1-4|TRBV29-1|NA
CSVETAGTQFF
TGCAGCGTAGAAACCGCCGGGACTCAGTTTTTT
>TRBD2|TRBJ2-3|TRBV7-6|NA
CASSAGSGVTDTQYF
TGTGCCAGCAGCGCAGGTAGCGGGGTCACAGATACGCAGTATTTT
>NA|TRBJ1-1|TRBV2|NA
CASRVQENTEAFF
TGTGCCAGCAGGGTACAGGAGAACACTGAAGCTTTCTTT
>TRBD1|TRBJ1-5|TRBV6-5|NA
CASRLDRGSQPQHF
TGTGCCAGCAGGTTAGACAGGGGGTCTCAGCCCCAGCATTTT
>NA|TRBJ1-5|TRBV10-3|NA
CAIRVDGSSNQPQHF
TGTGCCATCAGGGTAGACGGGAGTAGCAATCAGCCCCAGCATTTT
>NA|TRBJ1-3|TRBV7-9|NA
CASSFSAGLSGNTIYF
TGTGCCAGCAGCTTTTCCGCAGGCCTCTCTGGAAACACCATATATTTT
>NA|TRBJ2-3|TRBV5-1|NA
CASSYSGTYTDTQYF
TGCGCCAGCAGCTATTCCGGGACTTACACAGATACGCAGTATTTT
>NA|TRBJ1-1|TRBV6-5|NA
CASSRQSPGEAFF
TGTGCCAGCAGCCGTCAAAGTCCAGGGGAAGCTTTCTTT
>TRBD2|TRBJ2-5|TRBV2|NA
CASSAGLAGGRTQYF
TGTGCCAGCAGTGCGGGACTAGCGGGAGGGAGGACCCAGTACTTC
>NA|TRBJ1-1|TRBV24-1|NA
CATRQGRETEAFF
TGTGCCACCAGACAGGGACGAGAAACTGAAGCTTTCTTT
>TRBD2|TRBJ2-3|TRBV28|NA
CASSGSGGRRDTQYF
TGTGCCAGCAGTGGTAGCGGGGGTCGTAGAGATACGCAGTATTTT
>NA|TRBJ2-7|TRBV11-3|NA
CASSSPLGGYEQYF
TGTGCCAGCAGCTCCCCTTTAGGGGGCTACGAGCAGTACTTC
>NA|TRBJ1-1|TRBV5-1|NA
CASSPGAGTEAFF
TGCGCCAGCAGCCCAGGGGCCGGCACTGAAGCTTTCTTT
>NA|TRBJ1-3|TRBV11-2|NA
CASSLDWRQGGTGNTIYF
TGTGCCAGCAGCTTAGATTGGAGGCAGGGAGGGACTGGAAACACCATATATTTT
>TRBD2|TRBJ2-3|TRBV5-8|NA
CASRDAGREDTQYF
TGTGCCAGCAGGGACGCTGGGCGGGAGGATACGCAGTATTTT
>TRBD2|TRBJ2-5|TRBV27|few
CASSLLAETQETQYF
TGTGCCAGCAGTCTTCTAGCGGAGACCCAAGAGACCCAGTACTTC
>NA|TRBJ2-3|TRBV4-2|NA
CASSQDWRGRGTDTQYF
TGTGCCAGCAGCCAAGATTGGCGGGGCCGGGGGACAGATACGCAGTATTTT
>NA|TRBJ2-3|TRBV21-1|once
CASSGTSVPWWTQYF
TGTGCCAGCAGCGGGACTAGCGTCCCGTGGTGGACGCAGTATTTT
>TRBD1|TRBJ1-2|TRBV15|NA
CATSRDFGGGDGYTF
TGTGCCACCAGCAGAGATTTTGGAGGGGGCGATGGCTACACCTTC
>TRBD1|TRBJ1-2|TRBV5-4|NA
CASNPTGTYGYTF
TGTGCCAGCAACCCGACAGGGACGTACGGCTACACCTTC
>TRBD1|TRBJ2-4|TRBV29-1|NA
CSASVGQGAKLAKNIQYF
TGCAGCGCTTCTGTCGGACAGGGGGCCAAACTAGCCAAAAACATTCAGTACTTC
>TRBD1|TRBJ1-1|TRBV5-1|NA
CASSSQNRGLGTEAFF
TGCGCCAGCAGCTCCCAAAACAGGGGGCTGGGCACTGAAGCTTTCTTT
>TRBD1|TRBJ2-1|TRBV5-1|NA
CASSLPTAGGNEQFF
TGCGCCAGCAGCTTGCCGACCGCAGGGGGCAATGAGCAGTTCTTC
>TRBD2|TRBJ2-1|TRBV6-5|NA
CASSYSASGGYNEQFF
TGTGCCAGCAGTTACTCGGCTAGCGGGGGGTACAATGAGCAGTTCTTC
>NA|TRBJ1-1|TRBV2|NA
CASRTPDGTNTEAFF
TGTGCCAGCCGAACCCCCGACGGGACTAACACTGAAGCTTTCTTT
>NA|TRBJ1-5|TRBV30|NA
CAWSPGAASNQPQHF
TGTGCCTGGAGCCCAGGGGCGGCTAGCAATCAGCCCCAGCATTTT
>NA|TRBJ2-7|TRBV5-1|NA
CASSQGTRGYEQYF
TGCGCCAGCAGCCAGGGGACCCGTGGCTACGAGCAGTACTTC
>TRBD2|TRBJ2-3|TRBV14|few
CASSQGLAGVTDTQYF
TGTGCCAGCAGCCAAGGACTAGCGGGAGTCACAGATACGCAGTATTTT
>TRBD2|TRBJ2-1|TRBV5-5|NA
CASSPLAETYNEQFF
TGTGCCAGCAGCCCCCTAGCGGAAACCTACAATGAGCAGTTCTTC
>NA|TRBJ2-7|TRBV29-1|NA
CSVETGQGYEQYF
TGCAGCGTTGAGACGGGCCAGGGCTACGAGCAGTACTTC
>NA|TRBJ1-1|TRBV24-1|NA
CATSDLRKGVKTEAFF
TGTGCCACCAGTGATTTGCGAAAGGGGGTGAAGACTGAAGCTTTCTTT
>TRBD2|TRBJ2-1|TRBV7-9|NA
CASSEPSGGYNEQFF
TGTGCCAGCAGCGAACCTAGCGGGGGATACAATGAGCAGTTCTTC
>NA|TRBJ2-5|TRBV13|NA
CASSLRGETQYF
TGTGCCAGCAGCTTGCGGGGAGAGACCCAGTACTTC
>NA|TRBJ1-3|TRBV7-2|NA
CASIQVLGAYSGNTIYF
TGTGCCAGCATCCAAGTTCTGGGCGCCTACTCTGGAAACACCATATATTTT
>NA|TRBJ2-1|TRBV24-1|NA
CATSGPRQETIMDEQFF
TGTGCCACCAGTGGCCCCAGACAGGAGACGATCATGGATGAGCAGTTCTTC
>NA|TRBJ1-6|TRBV30|once
CAWSVGGFASPLHF
TGTGCCTGGAGTGTGGGAGGGTTTGCTTCACCCCTCCACTTT
>TRBD1|TRBJ2-7|TRBV4-1|once
CASSPTGTGPHEQYF
TGCGCCAGCAGCCCGACCGGGACAGGACCCCACGAGCAGTACTTC
>TRBD1|TRBJ1-1|TRBV24-1|NA
CATRAGTGGGNTEAFF
TGTGCCACCAGGGCCGGGACAGGGGGCGGCAACACTGAAGCTTTCTTT
>NA|TRBJ2-5|TRBV7-9|NA
CASSLDRVQETQYF
TGTGCCAGCAGCTTAGACAGGGTCCAAGAGACCCAGTACTTC
>TRBD1|TRBJ2-5|TRBV11-2|few
CASSLVGGRKTQYF
TGTGCCAGCAGCTTAGTAGGGGGCAGGAAGACCCAGTACTTC
>NA|TRBJ1-1|TRBV6-5|once
CASKAGVYTEAFF
TGTGCCAGCAAGGCAGGGGTGTACACTGAAGCTTTCTTT
>TRBD2|TRBJ2-5|TRBV3-1/TRBV3-2|NA
CASSQRLAGGRGETQYF
TGTGCCAGCAGCCAACGGCTAGCGGGAGGGAGGGGAGAGACCCAGTACTTC
>TRBD2|TRBJ2-1|TRBV7-2|NA
CASSPEAGVGEQFF
TGTGCCAGCAGCCCTGAGGCGGGAGTCGGTGAGCAGTTCTTC
>NA|TRBJ2-2|TRBV2|NA
CASRSLRDTGELFF
TGTGCCAGCAGAAGTCTGCGGGACACCGGGGAGCTGTTTTTT
>NA|TRBJ2-7|TRBV11-2|NA
CASSSSLRLGSYEQYF
TGTGCCAGCAGCTCGAGTCTGAGGCTGGGCTCCTACGAGCAGTACTTC
>NA|TRBJ2-2|TRBV7-6|NA
CASSQGGTGELFF
TGTGCCAGCAGCCAGGGTGGAACCGGGGAGCTGTTTTTT
>TRBD1|TRBJ1-1|TRBV18|NA
CASSLTPGQPMNTEAFF
TGTGCCAGCTCTCTAACTCCGGGACAGCCCATGAACACTGAAGCTTTCTTT
>NA|TRBJ1-6|TRBV3-1/TRBV3-2|NA
CASSQDSQYSPLHF
TGTGCCAGCAGCCAAGATTCACAGTATTCACCCCTCCACTTT
>NA|TRBJ1-1|TRBV3-1/TRBV3-2|NA
CASSQSDIVGEAFF
TGTGCCAGCAGCCAGTCGGACATAGTGGGTGAAGCTTTCTTT
>TRBD1|TRBJ1-1|TRBV2|NA
CASSDPQGRAEAFF
TGTGCCAGCAGTGATCCACAGGGGCGAGCTGAAGCTTTCTTT
>NA|TRBJ1-5|TRBV7-9|NA
CASSLEEPWTTPQHF
TGTGCCAGCAGCTTAGAAGAACCGTGGACTACTCCCCAGCATTTT
>NA|TRBJ2-3|TRBV20-1|NA
CSASSDTQYF
TGCAGTGCTTCTTCCGATACGCAGTATTTT
>TRBD1|TRBJ2-2|TRBV30|NA
CAWSVLQGATGELFF
TGTGCCTGGAGTGTACTGCAGGGGGCAACCGGGGAGCTGTTTTTT